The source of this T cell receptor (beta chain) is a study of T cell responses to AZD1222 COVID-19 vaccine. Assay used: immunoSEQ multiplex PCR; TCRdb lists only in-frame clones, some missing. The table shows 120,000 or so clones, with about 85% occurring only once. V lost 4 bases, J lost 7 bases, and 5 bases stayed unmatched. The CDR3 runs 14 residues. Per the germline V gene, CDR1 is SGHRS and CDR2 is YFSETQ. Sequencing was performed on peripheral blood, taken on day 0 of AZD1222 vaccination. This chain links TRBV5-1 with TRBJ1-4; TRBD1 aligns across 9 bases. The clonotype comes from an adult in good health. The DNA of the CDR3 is TGCGCCAGCAGCGAGGGACAGGGATTTGAAAAACTGTTTTTT. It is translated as CASSEGQGFEKLFF.